A selection of T cell receptor beta chains follows, all from one sample in a study of OX40 agonist ivuxolimab in advanced cancers. Method: immunoSEQ multiplex PCR; TCRdb's copy keeps in-frame clones and lacks some. The sample includes roughly 97,000 clones, 70% to 90% of them seen just once. This sample comprised CD4+ or CD8+ T cells sorted from blood, obtained in a trial of the OX40 agonist ivuxolimab. These receptors were taken from an adult with an advanced solid tumor such as melanoma, head and neck, liver or kidney cancer. The CDR3 runs from the conserved cysteine through the conserved F or W. D genes are given only for firm matches. Part of the rows lack a size; the others show once, few, many or a class for expanded clones.

J gene | clone size | V gene | D gene | CDR3 length | CDR3 protein | CDR3 DNA
TRBJ1-2 | - | TRBV18 | - | 17 | CASSPPGTRLANYGYTF | TGTGCCAGCTCACCACCGGGTACACGGTTAGCTAACTATGGCTACACCTTC
TRBJ2-3 | - | TRBV18 | - | 12 | CASSGSGDTQYF | TGTGCCAGCTCGGGTTCGGGAGATACGCAGTATTTT
TRBJ2-7 | once | TRBV9 | - | 15 | CASSPRTESSYEQYF | TGTGCCAGCAGCCCTAGGACAGAGAGCTCCTACGAGCAGTACTTC
TRBJ2-5 | - | TRBV7-2 | TRBD1 | 15 | CASSLVQGPQETQYF | TGTGCCAGCAGCTTAGTACAGGGGCCCCAAGAGACCCAGTACTTC
TRBJ1-6 | - | TRBV5-4 | - | 15 | CASSLAATVNSPLHF | TGTGCCAGCAGCTTGGCGGCGACAGTTAATTCACCCCTCCACTTT
TRBJ1-6 | - | TRBV29-1 | - | 15 | CSVKQSGSYNSPLHF | TGCAGCGTTAAACAATCGGGGTCCTATAATTCACCCCTCCACTTT
TRBJ2-1 | - | TRBV27 | TRBD2 | 15 | CASGPSGGVYGEQFF | TGTGCCAGCGGCCCTAGCGGGGGGGTCTATGGTGAGCAGTTCTTC
TRBJ1-4 | - | TRBV9 | - | 16 | CASSAQGLGANEKLFF | TGTGCCAGCAGCGCCCAGGGCCTCGGAGCTAATGAAAAACTGTTTTTT
TRBJ2-7 | - | TRBV19 | TRBD1 | 14 | CASGTGGSSYEQYF | TGTGCCAGTGGGACAGGGGGGAGCTCCTACGAGCAGTACTTC
TRBJ1-5 | - | TRBV6-1 | - | 15 | CASSPDVSSNQPQHF | TGTGCCAGCAGTCCGGATGTCAGTAGCAATCAGCCCCAGCATTTT
TRBJ2-7 | - | TRBV5-1 | TRBD2 | 13 | CASSSLAGVEQYF | TGCGCCAGCAGCTCACTAGCGGGGGTTGAGCAGTACTTC
TRBJ2-5 | - | TRBV6-5 | - | 13 | CASSQTRQETQYF | TGTGCCAGCAGTCAAACTAGACAAGAGACCCAGTACTTC
TRBJ1-1 | once | TRBV5-1 | TRBD1 | 14 | CASSFQGVDTEAFF | TGCGCCAGCAGCTTTCAGGGGGTTGACACTGAAGCTTTCTTT
TRBJ1-2 | - | TRBV7-8 | - | 11 | CASSLRGGYTF | TGTGCCAGCAGCTTAAGGGGGGGCTACACCTTC
TRBJ2-3 | - | TRBV4-1 | - | 17 | CASSQDRGGASTDTQYF | TGCGCCAGCAGCCAAGATAGGGGGGGGGCTAGCACAGATACGCAGTATTTT
TRBJ1-1 | - | TRBV19 | - | 17 | CASNSPGASHMNTEAFF | TGTGCCAGCAATTCCCCAGGGGCGTCGCATATGAACACTGAAGCTTTCTTT
TRBJ1-6 | - | TRBV19 | - | 14 | CASTSGKYNSPLHF | TGTGCCAGTACCTCCGGGAAGTATAATTCACCCCTCCACTTT
TRBJ1-6 | - | TRBV15 | TRBD1 | 16 | CATSNRTGLPLGTLHF | TGTGCCACCAGCAACAGGACAGGGTTACCTCTTGGGACCCTCCACTTT
TRBJ2-6 | - | TRBV28 | - | 16 | CASSDLTSSGANVLTF | TGTGCCAGCAGTGACCTTACGAGCTCTGGGGCCAACGTCCTGACTTTC
TRBJ2-1 | - | TRBV19 | - | 11 | CASSILNEQFF | TGTGCCAGTAGTATTTTGAATGAGCAGTTCTTC
TRBJ1-2 | - | TRBV6-5 | - | 16 | CASSFSGNPSNYGYTF | TGTGCCAGCAGTTTTAGTGGGAACCCGTCTAACTATGGCTACACCTTC
TRBJ2-7 | once | TRBV4-1 | - | 21 | CASSQVLARMKARPGDYEQYF | TGCGCCAGCAGCCAAGTCCTCGCTCGTATGAAGGCCCGTCCTGGGGATTACGAGCAGTACTTC